The next 24 T cell receptor beta chains were all read from a single sample in a study of CD8 T cells in ankylosing spondylitis. Study-level findings and limits: Eight or nine highly homologous variants formed a TCR beta motif that appeared characteristic of ankylosing spondylitis blood.

Which antigens these TCRs recognize remains unknown. TCRdb re-called the 5' RACE reads through MiXCR, storing one row per CDR3 protein. The top ten hold around 3.6% of the sample, which has about 460,000 distinct CDR3 sequences, approximately 5.3% seen once. The sample was blood, either unsorted or a sorted T cell fraction (not recorded which). The receptor set was obtained from a male donor with ankylosing spondylitis.

This clonotype was observed at least ten times. The genes are TRBV6-2 or TRBV6-3 and TRBJ2-1, with D perhaps matching TRBD2 (6 bases). The germline V and J ends were trimmed by 0 bases and 7 bases, with 10 bases remaining between them. CDR3 length: 14 amino acids. Germline assignment: CDR1 MNHEY and CDR2 SVGEGT. CDR3 DNA sequence: TGTGCCAGCAGTTACTCGAGACTAGAGAATGAGCAGTTCTTC. Amino acids: CASSYSRLENEQFF.

The chain has TRBV7-2 and TRBJ2-4; 7 bases are shared with TRBD2. This CDR3 region has 14 residues. Germline trimming cut 6 bases from V and 3 bases from J; bases unmatched to any gene: 5. Germline CDR1 reads SGHTA; CDR2 reads FQGNSA. The CDR3 region has the DNA TGTGCCAGCAGTATCGGGGGGAGCAAAAACATTCAGTACTTC. Protein: CASSIGGSKNIQYF.

This clonotype was seen ten or more times. The rearrangement uses TRBV7-9 and TRBJ2-7; D may match TRBD1 or TRBD2 (5 bases each). This CDR3 is 14 amino acids long. The germline V gene has CDR1 SEHNR and CDR2 FQNEAQ (reference sequence). V was pared by 5 bases and J by 5 bases, with 16 bases between. In DNA form, the CDR3 reads TGTGCCAGCAGCCAGATGGGGGTGCCGAACGAGCAGTACTTC. It codes for CASSQMGVPNEQYF.

V is TRBV19 and J is TRBJ1-2; D not certain. V lost 9 bases to trimming and J lost 3 bases, with 8 bases between them. Germline V CDR1 and CDR2: LNHDA, SQIVND (reference sequence). The CDR3 is made up of 11 amino acids. Here the CDR3 DNA reads TGTGCCAGCTCGTGGGACTATGGCTACACCTTC. Residues: CASSWDYGYTF.

This clonotype was seen many times. This chain joins TRBV7-9 and TRBJ2-7; the D gene is possibly TRBD1 (5 bases). CDR3 length: 16 amino acids. Looked up from germline, CDR1 is SEHNR and CDR2 is FQNEAQ (reference sequence). The V gene lost 1 base and the J gene lost 3 bases, with 16 bases spanning the gap. The CDR3 region is CASSLVGRRVDYEQYF. The CDR3 nucleotides are TGTGCCAGCAGCTTAGTAGGTCGCAGGGTCGACTACGAGCAGTACTTC.

This clonotype was picked up many times. The chain uses TRBV12-3 or TRBV12-4 and TRBJ2-2, with 11 bases matching TRBD1. The CDR3 sequence is 16 residues long. Unmatched junction bases numbered 8, after V lost 6 bases and J lost 5 bases. The CDR3 coding sequence is TGTGCCAGCAGCCCGGACAGGGGGCTAAGGACCGGGGAGCTGTTTTTT. Translated: CASSPDRGLRTGELFF.

This clonotype occurred many times. The rearrangement uses TRBV5-1 and TRBJ2-1; the D gene is possibly TRBD2 (6 bases). V lost 1 base, J lost 6 bases, and 11 bases lay in between. This CDR3 has 14 amino acids. Germline lookup yields CDR1 SGHRS and CDR2 YFSETQ. CDR3 sequence: CASSLSSEGNEQFF. The CDR3 coding sequence is TGCGCCAGCAGCTTGTCTAGCGAGGGCAATGAGCAGTTCTTC.

This clonotype was seen at least ten times. The V call is TRBV24-1, the J call TRBJ2-7, with 7 bases matching TRBD1. The CDR3 consists of 13 residues. With 5 bases clipped from V and 3 bases from J, the junction kept 3 bases outside the gene matches. The germline CDR1 and CDR2 sequences are KGHDR and SFDVKD. CDR3 in amino acids: CATSGTGDYEQYF. CDR3 coding DNA: TGTGCCACCAGTGGCACAGGGGACTACGAGCAGTACTTC.

In this sample, this clonotype turned up many times. This chain connects TRBV12-3 or TRBV12-4 to TRBJ1-3; D not resolved. There are 14 residues in the CDR3. V was clipped by 7 bases and J by 3 bases, with 13 bases between them. This CDR3 is CASNSEVYGNTIYF. The CDR3 region has the DNA TGTGCCAGCAATAGCGAGGTTTATGGAAACACCATATATTTT.

The table lists this clonotype with many counts. This sequence joins TRBV28 and TRBJ2-5; D may be TRBD1 or TRBD2 (5 bases each). Between the trimmed V and J ends, which lost 3 bases and 1 base, there was a span of 15 bases. The CDR3 sequence is 16 residues long. CDR1 is MDHEN and CDR2 is SYDVKM in the germline V gene. Here the CDR3 DNA reads TGTGCCAGCAGTTTTTTCGGGGCCCTACGCCAAGAGACCCAGTACTTC. The encoded protein is CASSFFGALRQETQYF.

This clonotype was seen at least ten times. This chain links TRBV7-8 with TRBJ2-3, with D tentatively TRBD2 (5 bases). Germline lookup yields CDR1 SGHVS and CDR2 FQNEAQ. CDR3 length: 15 amino acids. Deletions cut 5 bases from V and 0 bases from J, with 12 bases between. The chain's CDR3 is CASSLPGSSTDTQYF. For the CDR3, the DNA is TGTGCCAGCAGCCTCCCGGGGTCTAGCACAGATACGCAGTATTTT.

This clonotype was detected ten times or more. This chain joins TRBV7-8 and TRBJ1-5; no firm D call. V was pared by 2 bases and J by 7 bases, with 15 bases between. Per the germline V gene, CDR1 is SGHVS and CDR2 is FQNEAQ. The CDR3 runs to 15 residues. The CDR3, as DNA: TGTGCCAGCAGCTTAAACCAGAGGGCGGGACAGCCCCAGCATTTT. Residues: CASSLNQRAGQPQHF.

This clonotype was counted ten times or more. The chain uses TRBV20-1 and TRBJ2-7; 10 bases are a match to TRBD2. V trimming: 3 bases; J trimming: 7 bases; junction bases outside the gene matches: 12. CDR1 is DFQATT and CDR2 is SNEGSKA in the germline V gene (reference sequence). The CDR3 is 15 amino acids. The chain's CDR3 is CSASGSLAGVWEQYF. As DNA, the CDR3 is TGCAGTGCTAGCGGGTCTCTAGCGGGAGTTTGGGAGCAGTACTTC.

V usage is TRBV7-6 and J usage is TRBJ2-2; 12 positions agree with TRBD1. Losses at the gene ends were 5 bases for V and 4 bases for J; bases not matched to a gene: 8. The CDR3 is made up of 17 amino acids. Germline CDR1 is SGHVS and CDR2 is FNYEAQ. In DNA, the CDR3 is TGTGCCAGCAGCCCACCGGGACAGGGGGCCCCCACCGGGGAGCTGTTTTTT. It codes for CASSPPGQGAPTGELFF.

This clonotype turned up a few times. This sequence joins TRBV4-3 and TRBJ2-5; TRBD2 agrees at 7 bases. The V segment lost 1 base and the J segment 5 bases; nucleotides outside the gene matches: 10. Per germline, CDR1 LGHNA and CDR2 YSLEER. CDR3 length: 16 residues. CDR3 in amino acids: CASSQVGGYGGETQYF. The DNA of the CDR3 is TGCGCCAGCAGCCAAGTGGGGGGGTACGGCGGGGAGACCCAGTACTTC.

This clonotype came up a few times. The chain joins TRBV5-3 to TRBJ1-2; D gene uncertain. TRBV5-3 is treated as an ORF (open reading frame) with a function not yet certain. The V end lost 0 bases, the J end lost 1 base, and 10 bases lay between the germline ends. The CDR3 has 15 amino acids. In DNA, the CDR3 is TGTGCCAGAAGCTTGGACGGCTCTTATAACTATGGCTACACCTTC. It is translated as CARSLDGSYNYGYTF.

This clonotype was seen at least ten times. This chain uses TRBV20-1 with TRBJ2-4; D is perhaps TRBD2 (7 bases). The CDR3 consists of 13 residues. Trimming stripped 6 bases from V and 6 bases from J, with 15 bases between. Germline V gene sequence: CDR1 DFQATT, CDR2 SNEGSKA (reference sequence). The CDR3 sequence is CSAGGAGPNIQYF. The CDR3 bases are TGCAGTGCAGGGGGGGCCGGACCAAACATTCAGTACTTC.

V and J are TRBV20-1 and TRBJ2-5; D unresolved. CDR3 length: 11 amino acids. Trimming stripped 5 bases from V and 10 bases from J, with 14 bases between. Germline CDR1 DFQATT, CDR2 SNEGSKA (reference sequence). Written as DNA, the CDR3 is TGCAGTGCTTCGCCCCAGGTTATCCAGTACTTC. Amino acids: CSASPQVIQYF.

This clonotype was counted ten times or more. The gene calls are TRBV5-1 and TRBJ2-1, with D unclear. Per the germline V gene, CDR1 is SGHRS and CDR2 is YFSETQ. This CDR3 spans 10 amino acids. The germline V and J ends were trimmed by 4 bases and 9 bases, with 5 bases remaining between them. This chain's CDR3 is CASSGVEQFF. The DNA of the CDR3 is TGCGCCAGCAGCGGGGTTGAGCAGTTCTTC. Full variable domain (remainder filled in from reference TRBV5-1 and TRBJ2-1): KAGVTQTPRYLIKTRGQQVTLSCSPISGHRSVSWYQQTPGQGLQFLFEYFSETQRNKGNFPGRFSGRQFSNSRSEMNVSTLELGDSALYLCASSGVEQFFGPGTRLTVL.

This clonotype has a count of ten or more. The V call is TRBV25-1, the J call TRBJ1-1; D is ambiguous. The V gene lost 3 bases and the J gene lost 1 base, with 9 bases spanning the gap. This CDR3 spans 14 amino acids. CDR1 is MGHDK, CDR2 SYGVNS, per germline. The chain's CDR3 is CASSEWAGNTEAFF. The CDR3 nucleotides are TGTGCCAGCAGTGAGTGGGCGGGGAACACTGAAGCTTTCTTT.

In this sample, this clonotype turned up many times. This chain joins TRBV6-1 and TRBJ2-7; D uncertain. Germline lookup yields CDR1 MNHNS and CDR2 SASEGT. V lost 7 bases and J lost 1, with 14 bases in between. The CDR3 sequence is 14 residues long. In DNA form, the CDR3 reads TGTGCCAGCAACTTCGGACGGAATTCCTACGAGCAGTACTTC. Its translation is CASNFGRNSYEQYF.

This clonotype was seen ten or more times. This chain links TRBV20-1 with TRBJ2-3; 7 bases are a match to TRBD2. The junction had 4 bases not matched to a gene; V was cut back by 3 bases and J by 4 bases. CDR3 length: 13 residues. CDR1 is DFQATT and CDR2 is SNEGSKA in the germline V gene (reference sequence). This CDR3 is CSARRLAADTQYF. The CDR3 coding sequence is TGCAGTGCTAGGAGACTAGCAGCAGATACGCAGTATTTT.

This clonotype was counted many times. The chain couples TRBV7-8 to TRBJ1-5, with a tentative D call TRBD1 (5 bases). The germline V gene encodes CDR1 SGHVS and CDR2 FQNEAQ. The CDR3 contains 15 residues. The ends were cut back, 2 bases at V and 6 bases at J, with 14 bases in the middle. This CDR3 reads CASSLWSGGGQPQHF. For the CDR3, the DNA is TGTGCCAGCAGCTTATGGTCCGGCGGGGGTCAGCCCCAGCATTTT. Full variable domain (outside the CDR3, taken from reference TRBV7-8 and TRBJ1-5): GAGVSQSPRYKVAKRGQDVALRCDPISGHVSLFWYQQALGQGPEFLTYFQNEAQLDKSGLPSDRFFAERPEGSVSTLKIQRTQQEDSAVYLCASSLWSGGGQPQHFGDGTRLSIL.

This chain's CDR3 is CASRRNGAGPTDTQYF. CDR3 in DNA: TGTGCCAGTCGTAGAAATGGGGCAGGCCCCACAGATACGCAGTATTTT. The chain uses TRBV6-1 and TRBJ2-3; the D gene is possibly TRBD1 (5 bases). CDR1 and CDR2 (germline): MNHNS, SASEGT. V was cut by 9 bases and J by 2 bases, with 21 bases left in between. The CDR3 contains 16 residues.